Reported below is one T cell receptor (beta chain). The antigen is unknown. The source of the sample is a study of OX40 agonist ivuxolimab in advanced cancers. Study background: Every 2 weeks, ivuxolimab was infused into the patients intravenously at between 0.01 and 10 mg/kg.

The assay was immunoSEQ multiplex PCR, and TCRdb's table has in-frame clones only and misses some. The table records 48,000 or so clones, 92% of them present only once. People who had autoimmune disease history or systemic immunosuppression were excluded. The CDR3 has 15 amino acids. After removal of 3 bases from V and 10 bases from J, the junction contained 12 bases not matched to a gene. Germline loops: CDR1 MDHEN, CDR2 SYDVKM. Findings and limits, study-wide: The study found that CD8+ T cells averaged more expanded clones than CD4+.

The sequence derives from an adult with an advanced solid tumor such as melanoma, head and neck, liver or kidney cancer. The sequencing used CD4+ or CD8+ T cells sorted from blood, collected in a trial of the OX40 agonist ivuxolimab. The genes are TRBV28 and TRBJ1-2, with 9 positions matching TRBD1. Written as DNA, the CDR3 is TGTGCCAGCAGTTTGAATCCCGGACAGGGGCAATACTACACCTTC. Its translation is CASSLNPGQGQYYTF.